This TCR beta chain was sequenced for a study of OX40 agonist ivuxolimab in advanced cancers. Overall study results and limits: Among the least clonally expanded were partial responders at 0.1-3.0 mg/kg.

The CDR3 runs 15 residues. Germline-derived CDR1 and CDR2 are MDHEN and SYDVKM. The V gene lost 4 bases and the J gene lost 0 bases, with 10 bases spanning the gap. This clone is a singleton in its sample. Its antigen remains unidentified. The data were produced by immunoSEQ multiplex PCR, yet TCRdb's version contains in-frame clones alone and is incomplete. The sample holds roughly 100,000 clones, around 90% seen once. The TCR sequence derives from an adult with an advanced solid tumor such as melanoma, head and neck, liver or kidney cancer. V gene TRBV28 combines with J gene TRBJ1-3, with D tentatively TRBD1 (5 bases). The sequences come from CD4+ or CD8+ T cells sorted from blood, collected in a trial of the OX40 agonist ivuxolimab. CDR3 loop: CASSSSDISGNTIYF. The CDR3 DNA follows: TGTGCCAGCAGTTCCTCGGACATCTCTGGAAACACCATATATTTT.